Following are 2 T cell receptor beta chains from one sample sequenced in a study of cytomegalovirus exposure and HLA in healthy donors (dated by TCRdb to between 2016 and 2019). Library generation was performed with the immunoSEQ multiplex PCR assay. For the multiplex PCR, a mixture combining 60 forward primers for TCR Vbeta segments and 13 reverse primers for TCR Jbeta segments was used. Not all clones reach the TCRdb copy of this immuneACCESS table, which keeps in-frame sequences only. Checked studies attribute under half of the gap to unresolved V genes and leave the rest unexplained. This sample holds about 95,000 clones; 65% to 90% were observed only once. 3% to 3.5% of the sample rests with the top ten. Sequenced sample: PBMCs. Receptors originate from a man younger than 40 in good health and CMV-seropositive.

On this clone: The sample has other DNA sequences that encode this CDR3 too. This sequence joins TRBV30 and TRBJ1-1; D is perhaps TRBD1 (5 bases). This CDR3 region has 13 residues. CDR1 and CDR2 (germline): GTSNPN, SVGIG (reference sequence). V gave up 0 bases and J gave up 1 base, with 6 bases separating them. CDR3 nucleotides: TGTGCCTGGAGTGTCGGGGGGAACACTGAAGCTTTCTTT. As protein: CAWSVGGNTEAFF.

V and J are TRBV7-2 and TRBJ2-7, with TRBD1 matching over 8 bases. V gave up 3 bases and J gave up 6 bases; unmatched junction bases: 7. The germline CDR1 and CDR2 sequences are SGHTA and FQGNSA. This CDR3 contains 14 residues. The CDR3 here is CASSFTGTGVEQYF. In nucleotides, the CDR3 is TGTGCCAGCAGCTTTACCGGGACAGGAGTCGAGCAGTACTTC.